Following are 22 T cell receptor beta chains from one sample sequenced in a study of neoadjuvant nivolumab and ipilimumab in lung cancer. Sequencing was performed with immunoSEQ multiplex PCR; in TCRdb, only in-frame clones are kept and a portion is missing. There are approximately 15,000 clones in the sample; around two thirds occur only once, and roughly a quarter lies in the top ten. The sequencing here drew on peripheral blood, taken after neoadjuvant nivolumab, alone or with ipilimumab, at or shortly before surgery. The receptor set was obtained from an adult with non-small cell lung cancer.

This clone was picked up a small number of times. The CDR3 protein is CASSHQGANYGYTF. The CDR3 DNA reads TGTGCCAGTAGTCATCAGGGGGCTAACTATGGCTACACCTTC. The chain has TRBV19 and TRBJ1-2, with 7 bases fitting TRBD1. The V segment lost 5 bases and the J segment 0 bases; nucleotides outside the gene matches: 3. CDR3 length equals 14 residues. CDR1 LNHDA and CDR2 SQIVND come from the germline V gene (reference sequence).

This clone showed up just a few times. The chain carries TRBV7-3 and TRBJ2-1, with D possibly being TRBD1 (6 bases). Trimming pared 5 bases from V and 5 bases from J, leaving 19 bases between. CDR3 length: 16 amino acids. In germline, CDR1 is SGHTA, CDR2 FQGTGA. The DNA for the CDR3 is TGTGCCAGCAGCCTACTCCCAGGGGCAACGGACAATGAGCAGTTCTTC. Translating gives CASSLLPGATDNEQFF.

This rearrangement joins TRBV5-1 to TRBJ1-1, with D possibly TRBD1 on 5 matching bases. Germline loops: CDR1 SGHRS, CDR2 YFSETQ. Trimming shortened V by 1 base and J by 1 base, and 11 bases separated the two germline ends. The CDR3 covers 15 residues. The DNA for the CDR3 is TGCGCCAGCAGCTTGTTAGGGGACTGGAACACTGAAGCTTTCTTT. Amino acids: CASSLLGDWNTEAFF.

The rearrangement uses TRBV11-2 and TRBJ2-7; 8 bases fit TRBD2. Germline V gene sequence: CDR1 SGHAT, CDR2 FQNNGV. The CDR3 has 15 residues. The V gene end was trimmed by 5 bases and the J gene end by 5 bases; junction bases not matched to a gene: 11. CDR3: CASSTGSGRGHEQYF. The CDR3 DNA follows: TGTGCCAGCAGCACCGGGAGCGGGAGAGGACACGAGCAGTACTTC.

The rearrangement joins TRBV7-9 to TRBJ2-1; 9 nucleotides line up with TRBD2. This CDR3 has 16 residues. J gave up 8 bases and V 4 bases, and 12 bases lay outside the gene matches. Germline loops: CDR1 SEHNR, CDR2 FQNEAQ (reference sequence). The CDR3 reads CASSSGALAGVDEQFF. In nucleotides, the CDR3 is TGTGCCAGCAGCTCGGGCGCCTTAGCGGGAGTGGATGAGCAGTTCTTC.

The chain is built from TRBV7-2 and TRBJ2-4; 11 nucleotides match TRBD2. There are 15 residues in the CDR3. CDR1 and CDR2 (germline): SGHTA, FQGNSA. J gave up 7 bases and V 5 bases, and 7 bases lay outside the gene matches. DNA of the CDR3: TGTGCCAGCAGCCTTAGCGGGAGGGCAGGTAACATTCAGTACTTC. Amino acid sequence: CASSLSGRAGNIQYF. Filled out from reference TRBV7-2 and TRBJ2-4, the complete variable domain reads GAGVSQSPSNKVTEKGKDVELRCDPISGHTALYWYRQSLGQGLEFLIYFQGNSAPDKSGLPSDRFSAERTGGSVSTLTIQRTQQEDSAVYLCASSLSGRAGNIQYFGAGTRLSVL.

The chain has TRBV30 and TRBJ1-3; perhaps TRBD1 as D (6 bases). This CDR3 is 13 amino acids long. V was clipped by 4 bases and J by 4 bases, with 11 bases between them. From germline, CDR1 is GTSNPN and CDR2 SVGIG (reference sequence). CDR3 region: CAWTKGDGNTIYF. The DNA for the CDR3 is TGTGCCTGGACGAAGGGGGACGGAAACACCATATATTTT. Full variable domain (rest looked up from reference TRBV30 and TRBJ1-3): SQTIHQWPATLVQPVGSPLSLECTVEGTSNPNLYWYRQAAGRGLQLLFYSVGIGQISSEVPQNLSASRPQDRQFILSSKKLLLSDSGFYLCAWTKGDGNTIYFGEGSWLTVV.

The chain carries TRBV11-3 and TRBJ1-1; D is unclear. The germline V gene has CDR1 SGHNT and CDR2 YENEEA. The CDR3 spans 14 residues. V lost 1 base and J 1 base, leaving 7 bases between the germline ends. The CDR3 DNA is TGTGCCAGCAGCTTAGGCCTGGCGAACACTGAAGCTTTCTTT. It yields the protein CASSLGLANTEAFF.

This sequence joins TRBV7-9 and TRBJ1-1, with 9 nucleotides matching TRBD1. In germline, CDR1 is SEHNR, CDR2 FQNEAQ (reference sequence). Losses at the gene ends were 3 bases for V and 5 bases for J; bases not matched to a gene: 7. CDR3 size: 15 residues. CDR3 sequence reads: CASSLGDRERTEAFF. The CDR3, as DNA: TGTGCCAGCAGCTTGGGGGACAGGGAACGGACTGAAGCTTTCTTT.

This clone was detected once. This rearrangement joins TRBV5-1 to TRBJ2-5; D is undetermined. Germline CDR1 reads SGHRS; CDR2 reads YFSETQ. Trimming removed 0 bases at V and 5 bases at J, with 11 bases between. The CDR3 runs 14 residues. The CDR3 sequence: CASSLEPSHETQYF. The CDR3 region has the DNA TGCGCCAGCAGCTTGGAGCCCAGCCACGAGACCCAGTACTTC.

The V and J genes are TRBV4-3 and TRBJ2-5, with TRBD2 matching 7 bases. Germline CDR1 is LGHNA and CDR2 is YSLEER. V was pared by 0 bases and J by 7 bases, with 17 bases of the junction left unmatched. This CDR3 has 18 residues. For the CDR3, the DNA is TGCGCCAGCAGCCAAGATCTCGGGGGAGGGCCCTCGGTGGTGACCCAGTACTTC. Amino acids: CASSQDLGGGPSVVTQYF.

This rearrangement joins TRBV11-3 to TRBJ2-3; perhaps TRBD2 as D (6 bases). Germline V gene data show CDR1 as SGHNT and CDR2 as YENEEA. This CDR3 region has 15 residues. Trimming stripped 1 base from V and 5 bases from J, with 13 bases between. In DNA, the CDR3 is TGTGCCAGCAGCTTAGGGCCGTCGCGGGGAGATACGCAGTATTTT. It yields the protein CASSLGPSRGDTQYF.

V and J are TRBV5-4 and TRBJ2-5; TRBD2 matches 11 bases. V lost 4 bases to trimming and J lost 3 bases; unmatched junction nucleotides: 8. This CDR3 is built from 16 residues. Germline-derived CDR1 and CDR2 are SGHNT and YYREEE (reference sequence). In DNA, the CDR3 is TGTGCCAGCAGCCCCGGGACTAGCGGACGTGAAGAGACCCAGTACTTC. Amino acid sequence: CASSPGTSGREETQYF.

V and J are TRBV6-6 and TRBJ2-7, with D perhaps matching TRBD2 (6 bases). Trimming took 8 bases from V and 0 from J, leaving 20 bases between them. Germline V CDR1 and CDR2: MNHNY, SVGAGI (reference sequence). The CDR3 is 16 amino acids. The CDR3 here is CASGGSLTDVSYEQYF. CDR3 sequence (DNA): TGTGCCAGCGGGGGGTCCCTGACGGATGTCTCCTACGAGCAGTACTTC.

The chain recombines TRBV11-3 with TRBJ2-1; perhaps TRBD2 as D (5 bases). V lost 3 bases to trimming and J lost 6 bases, with 6 bases between them. This CDR3 comprises 12 residues. From germline, CDR1 is SGHNT and CDR2 YENEEA. The CDR3 here is CASSFSGNEQFF. DNA of the CDR3: TGTGCCAGCAGCTTCAGCGGCAATGAGCAGTTCTTC.

V and J are TRBV5-1 and TRBJ2-1; 10 bases are shared with TRBD1. With 3 bases clipped from V and 4 bases from J, the junction kept 4 bases outside the gene matches. Germline assignment: CDR1 SGHRS and CDR2 YFSETQ. This CDR3 comprises 15 residues. CDR3 bases: TGCGCCAGCAGCTCTGGACAGGGGGGATACAATGAGCAGTTCTTC. It codes for CASSSGQGGYNEQFF. Using reference TRBV5-1 and TRBJ2-1 for the parts outside the CDR3, the full variable domain is KAGVTQTPRYLIKTRGQQVTLSCSPISGHRSVSWYQQTPGQGLQFLFEYFSETQRNKGNFPGRFSGRQFSNSRSEMNVSTLELGDSALYLCASSSGQGGYNEQFFGPGTRLTVL.

The rearrangement links TRBV29-1 to TRBJ2-5; 8 nucleotides match TRBD1. The germline CDR1 and CDR2 sequences are SQVTM and ANQGSEA. The CDR3 loop spans 13 amino acids. The V and J ends lost 6 bases and 2 bases, in that order; junction bases with no gene match: 5. This chain's CDR3 is CSVPGGGQETQYF. CDR3 sequence (DNA): TGCAGCGTCCCAGGGGGCGGGCAAGAGACCCAGTACTTC.

The chain recombines TRBV5-1 with TRBJ1-1; D not certain. There are 16 residues in the CDR3. The V gene's germline CDR1 is SGHRS and CDR2 YFSETQ. Deletions cut 0 bases from V and 0 bases from J, with 12 bases between. The CDR3 bases are TGCGCCAGCAGCTTGGCTAGTTTGAGGGTGAACACTGAAGCTTTCTTT. This encodes CASSLASLRVNTEAFF.

V is TRBV11-1 and J is TRBJ2-2, with 10 bases fitting TRBD2. The CDR3 loop spans 16 amino acids. The V segment lost 7 bases and the J segment 5 bases; nucleotides outside the gene matches: 10. Per germline, CDR1 SGHAT and CDR2 FQDESV (reference sequence). In nucleotides, the CDR3 is TGTGCCAGCACGGGGAGCGGGAGGGCCGGGACCGGGGAGCTGTTTTTT. It yields the protein CASTGSGRAGTGELFF.

The chain joins TRBV11-3 to TRBJ1-1; the D gene is possibly TRBD1 (6 bases). V lost 6 bases to trimming and J lost 5 bases, with 16 bases between them. This CDR3 comprises 14 residues. Germline V gene lookup returns CDR1 SGHNT and CDR2 YENEEA. CDR3 sequence reads: CASRFGQSSTEAFF. The CDR3, as DNA: TGTGCCAGCAGATTCGGACAGAGCTCGACTGAAGCTTTCTTT.

The rearrangement uses TRBV7-9 and TRBJ1-5; TRBD1 is a possible D gene (6 bases). CDR3 length: 13 amino acids. Per germline, CDR1 SEHNR and CDR2 FQNEAQ (reference sequence). Trimming removed 7 bases from V and 7 bases from J, with 14 bases in between. CDR3 nucleotides: TGTGCCAGCACCACAGGGTTCCTCCAGCCCCAGCATTTT. Encoded protein: CASTTGFLQPQHF.

The CDR3 here is CASSLLQGSGELFF. The DNA for the CDR3 is TGCGCCAGCAGCTTATTACAGGGATCCGGGGAGCTGTTTTTT. The chain recombines TRBV5-1 with TRBJ2-2, with D perhaps matching TRBD1 (6 bases). This CDR3 region has 14 residues. Germline loops: CDR1 SGHRS, CDR2 YFSETQ. Deletions cut 2 bases from V and 6 bases from J, with 11 bases between.